This T cell receptor beta chain stems from a study of CD8 T cells in ankylosing spondylitis. TCRdb re-called the 5' RACE reads with MiXCR, one entry per CDR3 protein. Of around 250,000 distinct CDR3 sequences listed, around 11% are singletons. This clonotype appeared many times. Its antigen is still unknown. Germline assignment: CDR1 DFQATT and CDR2 SNEGSKA (reference sequence). There are 14 residues in the CDR3. The trim removed 7 bases at V and 5 bases at J, leaving 12 bases unmatched. Study-wide results and limits: Disease-linked clones were reportedly significantly enriched in matched ankylosing spondylitis synovial fluid. Apparently characteristic of ankylosing spondylitis blood was a TCR beta motif (fewer than 10 highly homologous variants). Earlier work had already found some motif variants in reactive arthritis synovial fluid and blood.

Sequencing was carried out using blood, either unsorted or a sorted T cell fraction (not recorded which). The chain joins TRBV20-1 to TRBJ1-1; 8 bases are a match to TRBD1. The TCR comes from a male donor with ankylosing spondylitis or in good health (not recorded which). CDR3 protein: CSVTGGNVGTEAFF. Here the CDR3 DNA reads TGCAGTGTTACAGGGGGGAACGTTGGTACTGAAGCTTTCTTT.